This T cell receptor (beta chain) appears in the sequencing data of a study of spatial heterogeneity in lung cancer. Study in general: For tumor regions, TCR transcript counts showed a strong correlation with a T cell module score derived from matched bulk RNA-seq.

Broader study findings: Expanded TCR counts, ubiquitous and regional, correlated respectively with ubiquitous and regional nonsynonymous mutation counts. Tracking of tumor mutation counts was seen in expanded intratumoral alpha and beta TCR counts.

A note on this clonotype: The antigen remains undetermined.

Each TCR cDNA molecule carried a unique molecular identifier. From the 5' RACE reads, TCRdb called clonotypes with MiXCR, one entry per CDR3 protein. Of approximately 3,000 distinct CDR3 sequences in the sample, about a third are singletons; the top ten hold around 12%. Indicated time point: sample taken at primary tumor resection. The input material, whole RNA from tumor, nontumor lung or frozen PBMC, was sequenced unsorted. The CDR3 contains 12 residues. From germline, CDR1 is SGDLS and CDR2 YYNGEE. V was cut by 2 bases and J by 6 bases, with 6 bases left in between. The sequences come from lung tumor tissue, collected at surgery. The gene calls are TRBV9 and TRBJ2-1; unclear D gene. The TCR comes from a female donor with early-stage non-small cell lung cancer. The CDR3 loop is CASSVRPNEQFF. For the CDR3, the DNA is TGTGCCAGCAGCGTTCGTCCCAATGAGCAGTTCTTC. Using reference TRBV9 and TRBJ2-1 for the parts outside the CDR3, the full variable domain is DSGVTQTPKHLITATGQRVTLRCSPRSGDLSVYWYQQSLDQGLQFLIQYYNGEERAKGNILERFSAQQFPDLHSELNLSSLELGDSALYFCASSVRPNEQFFGPGTRLTVL.